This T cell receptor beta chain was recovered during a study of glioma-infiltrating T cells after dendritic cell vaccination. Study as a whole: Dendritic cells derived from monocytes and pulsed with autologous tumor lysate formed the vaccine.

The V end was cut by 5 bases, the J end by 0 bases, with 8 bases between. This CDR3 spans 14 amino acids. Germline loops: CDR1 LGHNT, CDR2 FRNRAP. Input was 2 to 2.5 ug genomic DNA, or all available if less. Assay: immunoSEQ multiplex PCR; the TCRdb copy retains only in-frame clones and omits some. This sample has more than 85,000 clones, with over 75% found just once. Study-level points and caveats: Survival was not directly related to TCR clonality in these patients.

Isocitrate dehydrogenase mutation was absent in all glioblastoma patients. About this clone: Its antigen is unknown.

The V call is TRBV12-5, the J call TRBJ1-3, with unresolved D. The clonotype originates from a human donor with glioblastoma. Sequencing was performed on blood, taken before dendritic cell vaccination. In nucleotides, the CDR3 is TGTGCTAGTGGTCCCTGGAGCTCTGGAAACACCATATATTTT. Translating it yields CASGPWSSGNTIYF.